The clone carrying this TCR beta chain has a handful of counts. Libraries were prepared by immunoSEQ multiplex PCR; TCRdb keeps only in-frame clonotypes and omits some of them. This repertoire shows approximately 190,000 clones, about 80% found once; its top ten account for 6.5% to 7%. Germline CDR1 is SGHTA and CDR2 is FQGNSA. The CDR3 spans 15 residues. Trimming stripped 3 bases from V and 3 bases from J, with 12 bases between. The data are from a study of blood T cell repertoires in COVID-19. The sample comprised peripheral blood. This receptor was identified in a human donor with acute or convalescent COVID-19. The donor label of this sample is uncertain. The gene calls are TRBV7-2 and TRBJ1-5; D is perhaps TRBD1 (6 bases). CDR3 DNA sequence: TGTGCCAGCAGCTTGGACAGAATCAACAATCAGCCCCAGCATTTT. Residues: CASSLDRINNQPQHF.